This T cell receptor beta chain was obtained from a study of PD-1 blockade in classical Hodgkin lymphoma. In the case of this clone: Antigen unknown.

This table comes from immunoSEQ multiplex PCR, and its TCRdb copy is limited to in-frame clones, with some not included. Among roughly 52,000 clones listed, around nine tenths were seen once. Stated time point: cycle 4 day 1 (C4D1), after more than 5 weeks of nivolumab. Every patient was affected by relapse after autologous stem cell transplantation, while exposure to brentuximab vedotin was not uniform. This CDR3 has 15 amino acids. Germline loops: CDR1 MDHEN, CDR2 SYDVKM. The V and J ends lost 5 bases and 4 bases respectively, with 17 bases between them. Study conclusions and caveats: Diversity similar to that of newly diagnosed patients was seen at baseline in complete responders. CD4+ TCR diversity rose significantly by C4D1, and CD8+ TCR diversity did not.

The chain couples TRBV28 to TRBJ1-2, with a tentative D call TRBD1 (5 bases). This sequence was found in a human donor with classical Hodgkin lymphoma. The sequenced sample was peripheral blood mononuclear cells (PBMCs), obtained before the fourth cycle of nivolumab. For the CDR3, the DNA is TGTGCCAGCAGTCCCGCTCGGGGGGGTGGCTATGGCTACACCTTC. It codes for CASSPARGGGYGYTF.